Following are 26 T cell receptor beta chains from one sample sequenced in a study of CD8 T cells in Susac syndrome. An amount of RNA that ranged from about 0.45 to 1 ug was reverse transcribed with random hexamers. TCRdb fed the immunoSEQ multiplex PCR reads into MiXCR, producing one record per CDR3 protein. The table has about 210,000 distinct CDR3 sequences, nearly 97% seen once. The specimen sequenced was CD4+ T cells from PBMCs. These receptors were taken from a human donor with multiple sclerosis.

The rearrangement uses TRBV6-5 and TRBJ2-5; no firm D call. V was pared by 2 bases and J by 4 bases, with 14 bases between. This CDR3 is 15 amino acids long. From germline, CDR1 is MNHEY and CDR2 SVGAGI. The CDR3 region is CASSYRARTGETQYF. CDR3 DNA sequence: TGTGCCAGCAGTTACAGGGCCAGGACGGGAGAGACCCAGTACTTC.

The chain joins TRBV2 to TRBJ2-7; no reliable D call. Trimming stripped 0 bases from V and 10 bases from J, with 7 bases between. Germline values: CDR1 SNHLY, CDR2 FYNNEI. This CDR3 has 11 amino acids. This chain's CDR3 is CASSEARAQYF. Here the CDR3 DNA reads TGTGCCAGCAGTGAAGCAAGGGCACAGTACTTC. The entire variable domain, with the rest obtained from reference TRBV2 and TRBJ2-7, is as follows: EPEVTQTPSHQVTQMGQEVILRCVPISNHLYFYWYRQILGQKVEFLVSFYNNEISEKSEIFDDQFSVERPDGSNFTLKIRSTKLEDSAMYFCASSEARAQYFGPGTRLTVT.

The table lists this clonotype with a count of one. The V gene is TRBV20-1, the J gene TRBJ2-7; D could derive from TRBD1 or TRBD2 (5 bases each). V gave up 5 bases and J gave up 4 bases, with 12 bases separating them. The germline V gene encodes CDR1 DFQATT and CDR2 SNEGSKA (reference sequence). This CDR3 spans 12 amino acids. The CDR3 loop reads CSAVGTVYEQYF. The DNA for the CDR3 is TGCAGTGCTGTCGGGACGGTTTACGAGCAGTACTTC.

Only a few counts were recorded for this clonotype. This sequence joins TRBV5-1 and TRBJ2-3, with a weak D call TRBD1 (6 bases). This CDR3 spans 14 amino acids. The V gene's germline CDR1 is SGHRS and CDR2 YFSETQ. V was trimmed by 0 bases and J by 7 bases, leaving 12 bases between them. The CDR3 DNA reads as TGCGCCAGCAGCTTGGCAGATAGGGGGAATACGCAGTATTTT. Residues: CASSLADRGNTQYF.

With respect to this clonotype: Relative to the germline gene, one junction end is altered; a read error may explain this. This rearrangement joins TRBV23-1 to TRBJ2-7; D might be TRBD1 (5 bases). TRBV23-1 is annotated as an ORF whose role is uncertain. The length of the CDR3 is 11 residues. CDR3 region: CASSQSAGLCF. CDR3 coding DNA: TGCGCCAGCAGTCAATCGGCAGGGTTGTGCTTC.

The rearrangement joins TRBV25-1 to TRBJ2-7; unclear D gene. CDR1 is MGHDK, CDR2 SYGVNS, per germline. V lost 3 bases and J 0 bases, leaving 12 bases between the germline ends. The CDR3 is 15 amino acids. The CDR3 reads CASSDRDPYSYEQYF. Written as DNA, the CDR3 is TGTGCCAGCAGTGATCGAGATCCCTACTCCTACGAGCAGTACTTC.

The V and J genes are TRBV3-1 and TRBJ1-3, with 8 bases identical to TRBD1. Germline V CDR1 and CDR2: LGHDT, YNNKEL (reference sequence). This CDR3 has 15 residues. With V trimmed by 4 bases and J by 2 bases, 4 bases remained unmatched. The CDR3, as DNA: TGTGCCAGCAGCCTAAGGACAGGGACTGGAAACACCATATATTTT. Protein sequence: CASSLRTGTGNTIYF.

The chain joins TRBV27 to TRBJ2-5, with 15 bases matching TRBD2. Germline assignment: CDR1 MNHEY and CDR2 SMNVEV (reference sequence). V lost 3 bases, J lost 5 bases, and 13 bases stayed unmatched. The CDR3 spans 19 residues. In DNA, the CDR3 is TGTGCCAGCAGTTTCTTTCCCGGACTAGCGGGAGGGCCGGGGGAGACCCAGTACTTC. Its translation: CASSFFPGLAGGPGETQYF.

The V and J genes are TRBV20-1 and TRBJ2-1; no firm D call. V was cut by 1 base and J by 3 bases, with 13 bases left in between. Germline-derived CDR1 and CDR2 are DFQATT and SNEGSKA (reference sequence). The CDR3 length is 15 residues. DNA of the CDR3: TGCAGTGCTAGAGGTATTAGTCTTGGCTACAATGAGCAGTTCTTC. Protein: CSARGISLGYNEQFF.

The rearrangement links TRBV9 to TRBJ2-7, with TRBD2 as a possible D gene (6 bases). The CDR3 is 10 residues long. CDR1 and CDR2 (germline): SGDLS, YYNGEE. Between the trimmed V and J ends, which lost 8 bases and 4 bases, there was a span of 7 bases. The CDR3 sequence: CARREYEQYF. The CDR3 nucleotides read TGTGCCAGACGGGAGTACGAGCAGTACTTC.

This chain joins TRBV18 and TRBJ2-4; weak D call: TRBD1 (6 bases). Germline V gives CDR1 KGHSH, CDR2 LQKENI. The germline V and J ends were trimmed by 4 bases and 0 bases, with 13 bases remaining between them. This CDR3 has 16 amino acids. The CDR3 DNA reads TGTGCCAGCTCACACACGGGACAAATAGCCAAAAACATTCAGTACTTC. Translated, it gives CASSHTGQIAKNIQYF.

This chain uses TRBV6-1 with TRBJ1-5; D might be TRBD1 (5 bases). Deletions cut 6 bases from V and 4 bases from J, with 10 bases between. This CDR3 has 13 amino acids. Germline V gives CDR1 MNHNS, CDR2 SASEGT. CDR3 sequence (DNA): TGTGCCAGCAGGTGGGGGATAAATCAGCCCCAGCATTTT. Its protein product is CASRWGINQPQHF.

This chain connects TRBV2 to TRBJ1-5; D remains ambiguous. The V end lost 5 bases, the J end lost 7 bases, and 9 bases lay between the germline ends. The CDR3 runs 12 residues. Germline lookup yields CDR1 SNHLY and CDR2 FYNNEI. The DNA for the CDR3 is TGTGCCAGCAGTCGCCTGGTCCAGCCCCAGCATTTT. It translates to CASSRLVQPQHF. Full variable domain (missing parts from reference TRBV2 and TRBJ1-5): EPEVTQTPSHQVTQMGQEVILRCVPISNHLYFYWYRQILGQKVEFLVSFYNNEISEKSEIFDDQFSVERPDGSNFTLKIRSTKLEDSAMYFCASSRLVQPQHFGDGTRLSIL.

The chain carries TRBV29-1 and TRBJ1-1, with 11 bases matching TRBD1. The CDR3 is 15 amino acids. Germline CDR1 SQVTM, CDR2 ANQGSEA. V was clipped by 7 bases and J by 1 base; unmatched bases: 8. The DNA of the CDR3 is TGCAGCGCCGCTGGGGACAGGGGGTCGAACACTGAAGCTTTCTTT. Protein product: CSAAGDRGSNTEAFF.

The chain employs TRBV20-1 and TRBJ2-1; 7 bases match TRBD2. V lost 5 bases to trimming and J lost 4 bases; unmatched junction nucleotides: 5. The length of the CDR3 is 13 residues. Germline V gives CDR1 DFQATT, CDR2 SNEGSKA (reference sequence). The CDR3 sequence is CSALADNYNEQFF. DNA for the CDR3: TGCAGTGCTCTAGCGGACAATTACAATGAGCAGTTCTTC.

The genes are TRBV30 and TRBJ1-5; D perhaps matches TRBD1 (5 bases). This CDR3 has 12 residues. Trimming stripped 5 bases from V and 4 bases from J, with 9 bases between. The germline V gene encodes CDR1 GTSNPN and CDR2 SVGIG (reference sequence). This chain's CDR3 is CAWGGSNQPQHF. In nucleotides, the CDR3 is TGTGCCTGGGGGGGGAGTAATCAGCCCCAGCATTTT.

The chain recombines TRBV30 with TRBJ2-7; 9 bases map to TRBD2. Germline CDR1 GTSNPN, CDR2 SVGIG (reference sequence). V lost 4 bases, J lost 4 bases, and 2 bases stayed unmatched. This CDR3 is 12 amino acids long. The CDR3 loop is CAWTSGTYEQYF. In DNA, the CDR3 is TGTGCCTGGACTAGCGGGACGTACGAGCAGTACTTC.

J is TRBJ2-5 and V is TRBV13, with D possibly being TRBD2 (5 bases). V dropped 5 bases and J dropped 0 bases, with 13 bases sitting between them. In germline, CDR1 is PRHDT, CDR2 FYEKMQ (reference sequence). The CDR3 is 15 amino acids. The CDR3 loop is CASSHVRGNQETQYF. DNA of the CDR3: TGTGCCAGCAGCCATGTGAGAGGGAACCAAGAGACCCAGTACTTC.

CDR3 sequence reads: CASSLLGHGSYEQYF. The CDR3 DNA reads as TGTGCCAGCAGCTTATTGGGACATGGCTCCTACGAGCAGTACTTC. The V and J genes are TRBV7-2 and TRBJ2-7; D possibly corresponds to TRBD1 (6 bases). Trimming took 2 bases from V and 0 from J, leaving 11 bases between them. Germline CDR1 reads SGHTA; CDR2 reads FQGNSA. The CDR3 totals 15 residues.

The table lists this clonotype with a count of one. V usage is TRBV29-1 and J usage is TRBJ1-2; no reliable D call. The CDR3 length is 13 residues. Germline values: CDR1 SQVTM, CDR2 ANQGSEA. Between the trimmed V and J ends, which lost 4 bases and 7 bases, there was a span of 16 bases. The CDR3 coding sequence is TGCAGCGTTGGATCCCTGACCCCCTCTGGCTACACCTTC. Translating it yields CSVGSLTPSGYTF. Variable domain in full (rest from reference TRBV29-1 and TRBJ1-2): SAVISQKPSRDICQRGTSLTIQCQVDSQVTMMFWYRQQPGQSLTLIATANQGSEATYESGFVIDKFPISRPNLTFSTLTVSNMSPEDSSIYLCSVGSLTPSGYTFGSGTRLTVV.

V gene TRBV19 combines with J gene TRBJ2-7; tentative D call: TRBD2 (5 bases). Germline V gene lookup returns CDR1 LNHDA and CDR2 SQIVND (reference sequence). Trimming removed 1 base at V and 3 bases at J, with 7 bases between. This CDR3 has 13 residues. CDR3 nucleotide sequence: TGTGCCAGTAGTATAGGACTAAACTACGAGCAGTACTTC. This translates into CASSIGLNYEQYF. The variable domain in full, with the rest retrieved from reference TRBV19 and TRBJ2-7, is DGGITQSPKYLFRKEGQNVTLSCEQNLNHDAMYWYRQDPGQGLRLIYYSQIVNDFQKGDIAEGYSVSREKKESFPLTVTSAQKNPTAFYLCASSIGLNYEQYFGPGTRLTVT.

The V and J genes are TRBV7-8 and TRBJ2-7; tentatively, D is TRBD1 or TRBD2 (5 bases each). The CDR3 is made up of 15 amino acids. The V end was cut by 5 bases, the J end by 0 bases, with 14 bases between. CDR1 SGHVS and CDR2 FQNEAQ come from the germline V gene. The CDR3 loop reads CASSPGALSSYEQYF. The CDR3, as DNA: TGTGCCAGCAGCCCCGGGGCCCTGAGCTCCTACGAGCAGTACTTC. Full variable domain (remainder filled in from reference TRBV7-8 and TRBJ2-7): GAGVSQSPRYKVAKRGQDVALRCDPISGHVSLFWYQQALGQGPEFLTYFQNEAQLDKSGLPSDRFFAERPEGSVSTLKIQRTQQEDSAVYLCASSPGALSSYEQYFGPGTRLTVT.

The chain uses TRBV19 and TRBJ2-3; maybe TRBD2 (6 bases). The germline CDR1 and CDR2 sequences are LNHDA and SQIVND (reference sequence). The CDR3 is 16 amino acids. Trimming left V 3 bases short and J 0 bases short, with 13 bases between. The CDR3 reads CASSIFSGPSTDTQYF. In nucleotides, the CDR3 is TGTGCCAGTAGTATTTTCAGCGGGCCGAGCACAGATACGCAGTATTTT.

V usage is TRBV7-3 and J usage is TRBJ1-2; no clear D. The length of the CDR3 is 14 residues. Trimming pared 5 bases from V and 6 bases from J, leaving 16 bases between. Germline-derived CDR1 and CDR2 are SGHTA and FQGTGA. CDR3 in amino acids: CASSPNGVENGYTF. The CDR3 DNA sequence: TGTGCCAGCAGCCCAAATGGGGTCGAGAATGGCTACACCTTC.

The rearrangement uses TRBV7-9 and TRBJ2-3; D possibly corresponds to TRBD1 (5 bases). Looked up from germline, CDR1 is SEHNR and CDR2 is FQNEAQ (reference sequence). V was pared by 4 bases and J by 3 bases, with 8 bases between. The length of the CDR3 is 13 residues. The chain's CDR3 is CASSSSGTDTQYF. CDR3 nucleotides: TGTGCCAGCAGCTCATCAGGGACAGATACGCAGTATTTT.

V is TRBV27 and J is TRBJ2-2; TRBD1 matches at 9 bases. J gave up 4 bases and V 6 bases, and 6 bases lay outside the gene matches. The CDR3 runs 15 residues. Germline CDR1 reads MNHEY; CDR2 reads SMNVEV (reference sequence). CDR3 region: CASRRDRVRTGELFF. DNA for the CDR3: TGTGCCAGCAGGAGGGACAGGGTTCGCACCGGGGAGCTGTTTTTT.